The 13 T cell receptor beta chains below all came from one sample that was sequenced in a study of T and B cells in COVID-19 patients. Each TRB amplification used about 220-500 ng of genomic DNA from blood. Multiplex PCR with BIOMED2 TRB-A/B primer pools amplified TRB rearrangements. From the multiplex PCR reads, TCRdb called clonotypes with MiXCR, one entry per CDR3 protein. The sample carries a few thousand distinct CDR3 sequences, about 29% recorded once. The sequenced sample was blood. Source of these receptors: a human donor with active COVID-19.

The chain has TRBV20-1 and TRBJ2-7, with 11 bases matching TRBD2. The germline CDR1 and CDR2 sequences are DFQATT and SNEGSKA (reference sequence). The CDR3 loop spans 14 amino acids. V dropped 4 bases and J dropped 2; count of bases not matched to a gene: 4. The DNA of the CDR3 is TGCAGTGCTACGGGACTAGCGGAGGCCTACGAGCAGTACTTC. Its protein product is CSATGLAEAYEQYF.

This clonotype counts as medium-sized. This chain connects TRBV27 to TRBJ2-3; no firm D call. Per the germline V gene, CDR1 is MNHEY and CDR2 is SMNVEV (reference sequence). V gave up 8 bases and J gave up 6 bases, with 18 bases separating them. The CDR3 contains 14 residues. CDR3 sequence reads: CASSPTLWTDTQYF. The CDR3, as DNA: TGTGCCAGCTCCCCTACGCTGTGGACCGATACGCAGTATTTT.

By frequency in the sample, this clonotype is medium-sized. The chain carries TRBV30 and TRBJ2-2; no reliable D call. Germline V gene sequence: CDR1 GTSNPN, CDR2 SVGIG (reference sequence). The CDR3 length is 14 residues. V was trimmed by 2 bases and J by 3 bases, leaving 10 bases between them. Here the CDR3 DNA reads TGTGCCTGGAGTAGGCTGCTCGACACCGGGGAGCTGTTTTTT. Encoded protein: CAWSRLLDTGELFF. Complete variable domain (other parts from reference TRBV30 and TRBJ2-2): SQTIHQWPATLVQPVGSPLSLECTVEGTSNPNLYWYRQAAGRGLQLLFYSVGIGQISSEVPQNLSASRPQDRQFILSSKKLLLSDSGFYLCAWSRLLDTGELFFGEGSRLTVL.

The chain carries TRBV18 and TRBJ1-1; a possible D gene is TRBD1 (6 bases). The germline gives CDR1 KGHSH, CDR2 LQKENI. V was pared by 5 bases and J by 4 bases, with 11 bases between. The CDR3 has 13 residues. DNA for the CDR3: TGTGCCAGCTCATCAACAGGGAGCACTGAAGCTTTCTTT. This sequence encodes CASSSTGSTEAFF.

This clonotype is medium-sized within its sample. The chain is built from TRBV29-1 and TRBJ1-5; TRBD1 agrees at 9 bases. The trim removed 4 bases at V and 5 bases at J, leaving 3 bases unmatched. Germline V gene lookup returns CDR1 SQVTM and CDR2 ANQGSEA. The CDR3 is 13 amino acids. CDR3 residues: CSVATGGHQPQHF. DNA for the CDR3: TGCAGCGTTGCCACAGGGGGCCATCAGCCCCAGCATTTT.

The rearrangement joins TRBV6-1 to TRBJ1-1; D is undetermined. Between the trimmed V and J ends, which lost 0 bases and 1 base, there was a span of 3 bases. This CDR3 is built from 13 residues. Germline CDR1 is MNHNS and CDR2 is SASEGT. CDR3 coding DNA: TGTGCCAGCAGTGAAGCTGGGAACACTGAAGCTTTCTTT. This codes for CASSEAGNTEAFF.

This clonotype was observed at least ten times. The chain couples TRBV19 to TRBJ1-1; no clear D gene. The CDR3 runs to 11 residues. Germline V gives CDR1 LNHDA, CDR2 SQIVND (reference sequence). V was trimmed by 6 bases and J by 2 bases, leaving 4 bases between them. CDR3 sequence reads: CASRGNTEAFF. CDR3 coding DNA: TGTGCCAGTAGGGGAAACACTGAAGCTTTCTTT.

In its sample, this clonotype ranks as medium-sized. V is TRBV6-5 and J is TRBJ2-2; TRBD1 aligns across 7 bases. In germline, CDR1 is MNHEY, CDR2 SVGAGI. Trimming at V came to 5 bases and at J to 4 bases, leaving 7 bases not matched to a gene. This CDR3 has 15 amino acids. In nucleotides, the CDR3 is TGTGCCAGCAGTACCACCCGACAGGGCACCGGGGAGCTGTTTTTT. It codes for CASSTTRQGTGELFF.

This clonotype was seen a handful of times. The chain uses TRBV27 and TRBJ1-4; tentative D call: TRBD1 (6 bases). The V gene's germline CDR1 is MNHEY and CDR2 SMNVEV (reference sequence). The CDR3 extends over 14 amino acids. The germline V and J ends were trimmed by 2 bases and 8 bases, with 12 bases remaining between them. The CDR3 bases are TGTGCCAGCAGTTTACGCAGGGGAGGAGAAAAACTGTTTTTT. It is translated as CASSLRRGGEKLFF.

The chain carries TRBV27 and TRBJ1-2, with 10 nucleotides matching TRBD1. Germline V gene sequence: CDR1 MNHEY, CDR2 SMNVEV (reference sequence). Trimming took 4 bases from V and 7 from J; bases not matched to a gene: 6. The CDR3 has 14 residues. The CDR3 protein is CASSSGTGVRGYTF. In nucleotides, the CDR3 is TGTGCCAGCAGTTCTGGGACAGGGGTTCGTGGCTACACCTTC.

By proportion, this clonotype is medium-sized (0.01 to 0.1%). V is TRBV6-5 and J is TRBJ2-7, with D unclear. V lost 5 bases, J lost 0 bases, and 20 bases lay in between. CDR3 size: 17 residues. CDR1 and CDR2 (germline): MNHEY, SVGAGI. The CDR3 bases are TGTGCCAGCAGTCAGTACGGCTCAGGAACATTCTCCTACGAGCAGTACTTC. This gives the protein CASSQYGSGTFSYEQYF.

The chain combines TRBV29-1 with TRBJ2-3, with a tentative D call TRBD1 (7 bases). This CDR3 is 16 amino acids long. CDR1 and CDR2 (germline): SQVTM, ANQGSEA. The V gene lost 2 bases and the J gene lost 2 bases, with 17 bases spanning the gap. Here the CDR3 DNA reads TGCAGCGTTGAATCACGGAGGGGGCCCTTCACAGATACGCAGTATTTT. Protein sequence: CSVESRRGPFTDTQYF.

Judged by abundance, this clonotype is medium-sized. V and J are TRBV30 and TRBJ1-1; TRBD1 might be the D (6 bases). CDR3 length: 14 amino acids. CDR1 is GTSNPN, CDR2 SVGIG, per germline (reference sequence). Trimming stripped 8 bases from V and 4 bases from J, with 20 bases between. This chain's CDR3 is CALLGGSPRTEAFF. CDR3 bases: TGTGCCCTCCTCGGGGGCTCTCCTCGCACTGAAGCTTTCTTT. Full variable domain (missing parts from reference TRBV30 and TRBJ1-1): SQTIHQWPATLVQPVGSPLSLECTVEGTSNPNLYWYRQAAGRGLQLLFYSVGIGQISSEVPQNLSASRPQDRQFILSSKKLLLSDSGFYLCALLGGSPRTEAFFGQGTRLTVV.